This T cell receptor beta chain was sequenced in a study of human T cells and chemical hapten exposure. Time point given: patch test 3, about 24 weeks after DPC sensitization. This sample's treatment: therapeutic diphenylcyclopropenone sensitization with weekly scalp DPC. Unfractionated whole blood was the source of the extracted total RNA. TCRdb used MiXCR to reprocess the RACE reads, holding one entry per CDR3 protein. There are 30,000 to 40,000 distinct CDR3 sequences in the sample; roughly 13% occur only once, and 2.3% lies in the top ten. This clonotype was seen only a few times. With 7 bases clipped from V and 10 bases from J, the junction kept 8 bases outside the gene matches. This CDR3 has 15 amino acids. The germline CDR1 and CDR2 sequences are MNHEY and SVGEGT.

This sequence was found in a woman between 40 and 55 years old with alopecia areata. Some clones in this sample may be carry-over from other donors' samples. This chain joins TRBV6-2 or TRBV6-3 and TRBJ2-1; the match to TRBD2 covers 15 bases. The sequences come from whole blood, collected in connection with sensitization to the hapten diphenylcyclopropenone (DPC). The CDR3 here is CASNPGLAGGGEQFF. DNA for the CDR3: TGTGCCAGCAACCCGGGACTAGCGGGGGGAGGAGAGCAGTTCTTC.